The 2 T cell receptor beta chains presented below share a single source sample, sequenced in a study of STAT3 mutations in large granular lymphocyte leukemia. Generated by immunoSEQ multiplex PCR, the TCRdb table keeps only in-frame clones and is missing some. The sample contains about 8,000 clones, around 70% of which appear only once. For these TCRs, the target antigens are not known. Study-wide points: Every T-LGLL patient had at least one immunodominant TCRbeta clonotype.

The specimen was peripheral blood mononuclear cells. The receptors shown here come from a woman in her thirties or forties with T-cell large granular lymphocyte leukemia. Some clones in this sample may be carry-over from other donors' samples.

This clone was seen only once. The chain recombines TRBV18 with TRBJ1-2; D is perhaps TRBD1 (5 bases). Between the trimmed V and J ends, which lost 3 bases and 3 bases, there was a span of 17 bases. CDR3 size: 16 residues. Germline values: CDR1 KGHSH, CDR2 LQKENI. As DNA, the CDR3 is TGTGCCAGCTCACCTCAGTTGCAGGGTGGCTACTATGGCTACACCTTC. Translated, it gives CASSPQLQGGYYGYTF. Variable domain in full (rest from reference TRBV18 and TRBJ1-2): NAGVMQNPRHLVRRRGQEARLRCSPMKGHSHVYWYRQLPEEGLKFMVYLQKENIIDESGMPKERFSAEFPKEGPSILRIQQVVRGDSAAYFCASSPQLQGGYYGYTFGSGTRLTVV.

The J gene is TRBJ1-1, the V gene TRBV7-9; D uncertain. V was shortened by 8 bases and J by 5 bases, with 9 bases between the two germline ends. This CDR3 has 11 amino acids. CDR1 and CDR2 from the germline V gene are SEHNR and FQNEAQ (reference sequence). Written as DNA, the CDR3 is TGTGCCAGCTCGATGATGACTGAAGCTTTCTTT. Protein: CASSMMTEAFF.